Presented here are 18 T cell receptor beta chains from one specimen sequenced in a study of cytomegalovirus exposure and HLA in healthy donors. Researchers ran the PCR with 60 Vbeta and 13 Jbeta primers. The data were produced by immunoSEQ multiplex PCR, yet TCRdb's version contains in-frame clones alone and is incomplete. The table has about 130,000 clones, approximately 80% seen once. Sequencing input: PBMCs. The source is a man in his thirties or forties in good health and CMV-seronegative.

The genes are TRBV28 and TRBJ1-2; 7 nucleotides align to TRBD1. The CDR3 has 14 residues. The ends lost 5 bases at V and 4 bases at J; junction bases unmatched: 7. CDR1 and CDR2 (germline): MDHEN, SYDVKM. CDR3 sequence reads: CASSPPGQSYGYTF. The CDR3 region has the DNA TGTGCCAGCAGTCCACCGGGACAGAGCTATGGCTACACCTTC.

This clone showed up just a few times. The chain couples TRBV7-2 to TRBJ2-5; D is ambiguous. The CDR3 sequence is 12 residues long. Trimming cost V 4 bases and J 0 bases, with 3 bases left between them. Germline assignment: CDR1 SGHTA and CDR2 FQGNSA. The CDR3 spells CASSSYQETQYF. In DNA form, the CDR3 reads TGTGCCAGCAGCTCGTACCAAGAGACCCAGTACTTC.

The rearrangement links TRBV27 to TRBJ1-5, with 7 bases aligning to TRBD1. In germline, CDR1 is MNHEY, CDR2 SMNVEV (reference sequence). This CDR3 region has 15 residues. With 5 bases clipped from V and 1 base from J, the junction kept 5 bases outside the gene matches. DNA for the CDR3: TGTGCCAGCAGTACTTACAGGGGAAGCAATCAGCCCCAGCATTTT. It codes for CASSTYRGSNQPQHF.

This sequence joins TRBV27 and TRBJ2-7, with a tentative D call TRBD1 (6 bases). V lost 5 bases and J 10 bases, leaving 15 bases between the germline ends. Per the germline V gene, CDR1 is MNHEY and CDR2 is SMNVEV (reference sequence). The CDR3 runs 12 residues. The DNA for the CDR3 is TGTGCCAGCAGTAACCAGGGGATTTACCAGTACTTC. Its protein product is CASSNQGIYQYF.

The genes are TRBV2 and TRBJ2-7; TRBD1 is a possible D gene (5 bases). The V end was cut by 7 bases, the J end by 0 bases, with 10 bases between. This CDR3 contains 13 residues. CDR1 and CDR2 from the germline V gene are SNHLY and FYNNEI. The CDR3: CASTKTASYEQYF. In DNA, the CDR3 is TGTGCCAGCACTAAGACAGCCTCCTACGAGCAGTACTTC.

The V and J genes are TRBV9 and TRBJ1-3; D is uncertain. This CDR3 is 15 amino acids long. The germline gives CDR1 SGDLS, CDR2 YYNGEE. The V gene lost 5 bases and the J gene lost 2 bases, with 14 bases spanning the gap. The CDR3 sequence: CASRFNEVTGNTIYF. The CDR3 nucleotides read TGTGCCAGCAGGTTTAATGAGGTAACTGGAAACACCATATATTTT.

Here the CDR3 DNA reads TGTGCCAGTAGTCTCGGGGACAGGGAAGATACGCAGTATTTT. It encodes CASSLGDREDTQYF. The chain uses TRBV19 and TRBJ2-3; 9 bases map to TRBD1. Trimming cost V 5 bases and J 5 bases; bases outside gene matches: 5. Germline CDR1 reads LNHDA; CDR2 reads SQIVND (reference sequence). The CDR3 has 14 residues. The full variable domain, with the rest looked up from reference TRBV19 and TRBJ2-3, is DGGITQSPKYLFRKEGQNVTLSCEQNLNHDAMYWYRQDPGQGLRLIYYSQIVNDFQKGDIAEGYSVSREKKESFPLTVTSAQKNPTAFYLCASSLGDREDTQYFGPGTRLTVL.

This chain joins TRBV7-9 and TRBJ2-5; no firm D call. The germline V gene encodes CDR1 SEHNR and CDR2 FQNEAQ (reference sequence). V was clipped by 3 bases and J by 8 bases, with 16 bases between them. The length of the CDR3 is 14 residues. CDR3 sequence (DNA): TGTGCCAGCAGCTTTTTGACTGGTTATGAAACCCAGTACTTC. It codes for CASSFLTGYETQYF.

This clone was observed once. The genes are TRBV29-1 and TRBJ2-3, with 9 bases identical to TRBD2. CDR3 size: 14 residues. Germline assignment: CDR1 SQVTM and CDR2 ANQGSEA. Trimming at V came to 7 bases and at J to 6 bases, leaving 11 bases not matched to a gene. The CDR3 DNA reads as TGCAGCGCATCGACTAGCGGAGTGGGGGATACGCAGTATTTT. Encoded protein: CSASTSGVGDTQYF.

The V call is TRBV6-1, the J call TRBJ2-7; 8 nucleotides line up with TRBD2. V lost 4 bases to trimming and J lost 4 bases; unmatched junction nucleotides: 12. In germline, CDR1 is MNHNS, CDR2 SASEGT. CDR3 size: 16 residues. CDR3 amino acids: CASSVSPGLVPYEQYF. The CDR3, as DNA: TGTGCCAGCAGTGTTTCCCCGGGACTAGTACCTTACGAGCAGTACTTC.

V and J are TRBV19 and TRBJ2-7; TRBD1 is a possible D gene (6 bases). CDR3 length: 12 amino acids. Looked up from germline, CDR1 is LNHDA and CDR2 is SQIVND (reference sequence). The germline V and J ends were trimmed by 5 bases and 6 bases, with 11 bases remaining between them. CDR3 sequence: CASSSPGVEQYF. The CDR3 region has the DNA TGTGCCAGTAGTTCACCAGGGGTCGAGCAGTACTTC.

The rearrangement links TRBV18 to TRBJ2-7, with 13 bases lining up with TRBD2. CDR1 is KGHSH, CDR2 LQKENI, per germline. The ends lost 2 bases at V and 7 bases at J; junction bases unmatched: 8. This CDR3 region has 16 residues. The CDR3: CASSPTGLAGDREQYF. CDR3 DNA sequence: TGTGCCAGCTCACCAACAGGACTAGCGGGGGATCGGGAGCAGTACTTC.

Concerning this clone itself: At the DNA level, this CDR3 is encoded by other sequences in the same sample as well. The chain couples TRBV6-1 to TRBJ1-3; D is uncertain. CDR1 and CDR2 (germline): MNHNS, SASEGT. This CDR3 has 13 amino acids. Trimming pared 0 bases from V and 4 bases from J, leaving 4 bases between. The CDR3 bases are TGTGCCAGCAGTGAAGCGGGCGGAAACACCATATATTTT. It is translated as CASSEAGGNTIYF.

The chain couples TRBV11-2 to TRBJ2-5; the match to TRBD2 covers 7 bases. With V trimmed by 3 bases and J by 3 bases, 1 base remained unmatched. This CDR3 is built from 13 residues. Germline CDR1 is SGHAT and CDR2 is FQNNGV. The CDR3, as DNA: TGTGCCAGCAGCTTCGCGGGGGAAGAGACCCAGTACTTC. It codes for CASSFAGEETQYF. Using reference TRBV11-2 and TRBJ2-5 for the parts outside the CDR3, the full variable domain is EAGVAQSPRYKIIEKRQSVAFWCNPISGHATLYWYQQILGQGPKLLIQFQNNGVVDDSQLPKDRFSAERLKGVDSTLKIQPAKLEDSAVYLCASSFAGEETQYFGPGTRLLVL.

DNA for the CDR3: TGTGCCAGCGGGAGAACTAACTATGGCTACACCTTC. As protein: CASGRTNYGYTF. V gene TRBV27 combines with J gene TRBJ1-2, with no clear D. CDR3 length: 12 residues. Germline CDR1 MNHEY, CDR2 SMNVEV (reference sequence). V lost 8 bases and J 0 bases, leaving 7 bases between the germline ends.

The chain recombines TRBV9 with TRBJ1-4; TRBD1 agrees at 7 bases. The CDR3 is made up of 14 amino acids. From germline, CDR1 is SGDLS and CDR2 YYNGEE. V lost 3 bases to trimming and J lost 8 bases; unmatched junction nucleotides: 7. The CDR3 region is CASSEGQVEEKLFF. The CDR3 DNA reads TGTGCCAGCAGCGAAGGACAGGTTGAAGAAAAACTGTTTTTT.

The chain is built from TRBV5-1 and TRBJ2-3, with TRBD2 as a possible D gene (7 bases). The CDR3 length is 14 residues. CDR1 is SGHRS, CDR2 YFSETQ, per germline. V lost 2 bases and J lost 2, with 9 bases in between. The CDR3 here is CASSFGGPTDTQYF. As DNA, the CDR3 is TGCGCCAGCAGCTTCGGGGGGCCCACAGATACGCAGTATTTT.

This chain connects TRBV28 to TRBJ2-7, with 7 bases lining up with TRBD2. The ends lost 2 bases at V and 2 bases at J; junction bases unmatched: 3. Germline V lookup: CDR1 MDHEN, CDR2 SYDVKM. This CDR3 region has 14 residues. The CDR3 reads CASSLLAEAYEQYF. CDR3 coding DNA: TGTGCCAGCAGTTTACTAGCGGAGGCCTACGAGCAGTACTTC.